The 26 T cell receptor beta chains below all came from one sample that was sequenced in a study of shared clonotypes between healthy human individuals (dated by TCRdb to the early 2020s). The library was obtained by the immunoSEQ multiplex PCR assay. This immuneACCESS table, as held by TCRdb, lists in-frame sequences with V and J called but not all clones. Of the missing ones, under half trace to an unresolved V gene in checked studies; the others have no known cause. In this sample the table shows over 2 million clones, around 93% of which occur a single time. 0.37% of the sample comes from the top ten. The sample was naive CD4+ T cells from PBMCs. The sample's cell subset or site label is to be understood as: CD45RA+ positively selected. These receptors came from a young man in good health. Some clones in this sample may be carry-over from other donors' samples.

The chain uses TRBV14 and TRBJ2-5, with TRBD1 as a possible D gene (5 bases). The CDR3 is 18 amino acids. V was pared by 0 bases and J by 3 bases, with 20 bases between. Per the germline V gene, CDR1 is SGHDN and CDR2 is FVKESK. DNA for the CDR3: TGTGCCAGCAGCCAAGATTCGCCTATATTAGGGGCCAAAGAGACCCAGTACTTC. Residues: CASSQDSPILGAKETQYF.

The V gene is TRBV4-1, the J gene TRBJ2-3; 11 nucleotides agree with TRBD2. Germline assignment: CDR1 MGHRA and CDR2 YSYEKL. The CDR3 spans 16 residues. J was trimmed by 6 bases and V by 2 bases; bases with no gene match: 7. The CDR3 coding sequence is TGCGCCAGCAGCCAATTAAGGACTAGCGGGTCGGATACGCAGTATTTT. Translated: CASSQLRTSGSDTQYF.

The V gene is TRBV2, the J gene TRBJ2-1; tentatively, D is TRBD2 (5 bases). From germline, CDR1 is SNHLY and CDR2 FYNNEI. V lost 5 bases and J lost 5, with 10 bases in between. The CDR3 contains 13 residues. The CDR3, as DNA: TGTGCCAGCAGTCTCGGACTCAACAATGAGCAGTTCTTC. Translated: CASSLGLNNEQFF.

This chain links TRBV19 with TRBJ1-2, with 11 bases aligning to TRBD1. This CDR3 is 14 amino acids long. Trimming cost V 5 bases and J 4 bases; bases outside gene matches: 3. Germline assignment: CDR1 LNHDA and CDR2 SQIVND (reference sequence). CDR3: CASSGTGGGYGYTF. The CDR3 DNA reads TGTGCCAGTAGTGGGACAGGGGGTGGCTATGGCTACACCTTC.

This clone was observed a handful of times. The chain employs TRBV19 and TRBJ1-5; no firm D call. In germline, CDR1 is LNHDA, CDR2 SQIVND (reference sequence). The length of the CDR3 is 13 residues. The germline V and J ends were trimmed by 3 bases and 12 bases, with 15 bases remaining between them. The CDR3 DNA reads TGTGCCAGTAGTATGGGATCAGGCGGGGTCCAGCATTTT. Protein sequence: CASSMGSGGVQHF.

The chain has TRBV4-1 and TRBJ1-1; a weak D match, TRBD1 (5 bases). This CDR3 is 17 amino acids long. The V and J ends lost 0 bases and 1 base respectively, with 15 bases between them. Germline V gives CDR1 MGHRA, CDR2 YSYEKL. CDR3 sequence (DNA): TGCGCCAGCAGCCAAGATCGGGGGGTTTTGGGGAACACTGAAGCTTTCTTT. This codes for CASSQDRGVLGNTEAFF.

The chain carries TRBV4-2 and TRBJ1-6; D is unclear. This CDR3 has 13 residues. The germline V gene has CDR1 LGHNA and CDR2 YNFKEQ. Trimming took 1 base from V and 10 from J, leaving 8 bases between them. The CDR3 sequence is CASSQATMSPLHF. In nucleotides, the CDR3 is TGTGCCAGCAGCCAAGCCACTATGTCACCCCTCCACTTT.

The CDR3 DNA reads TGTGCCAGTAGCCGGGGACTAGCGGGAGGCTCCTACAATGAGCAGTTCTTC. Protein: CASSRGLAGGSYNEQFF. This chain joins TRBV19 and TRBJ2-1; 15 positions match TRBD2. The germline gives CDR1 LNHDA, CDR2 SQIVND (reference sequence). Trimming cost V 6 bases and J 0 bases; bases outside gene matches: 3. The CDR3 extends over 17 amino acids. The full variable domain, completed using reference TRBV19 and TRBJ2-1, is DGGITQSPKYLFRKEGQNVTLSCEQNLNHDAMYWYRQDPGQGLRLIYYSQIVNDFQKGDIAEGYSVSREKKESFPLTVTSAQKNPTAFYLCASSRGLAGGSYNEQFFGPGTRLTVL.

The rearrangement joins TRBV14 to TRBJ1-1, with D possibly being TRBD1 (5 bases). This CDR3 has 16 residues. CDR1 is SGHDN and CDR2 is FVKESK in the germline V gene. V was cut by 4 bases and J by 5 bases, with 20 bases left in between. The CDR3 sequence is CASSPWPKGRGTEAFF. The CDR3 DNA reads TGTGCCAGCAGCCCCTGGCCCAAGGGAAGGGGAACTGAAGCTTTCTTT. The entire variable domain, with the rest obtained from reference TRBV14 and TRBJ1-1, is as follows: EAGVTQFPSHSVIEKGQTVTLRCDPISGHDNLYWYRRVMGKEIKFLLHFVKESKQDESGMPNNRFLAERTGGTYSTLKVQPAELEDSGVYFCASSPWPKGRGTEAFFGQGTRLTVV.

This clone is a singleton in its sample. This sample also contains other DNA sequences that code for the same CDR3. The rearrangement joins TRBV18 to TRBJ2-7; TRBD1 matches 11 bases. J was trimmed by 4 bases and V by 6 bases; bases with no gene match: 5. This CDR3 has 14 residues. Per germline, CDR1 KGHSH and CDR2 LQKENI. DNA of the CDR3: TGTGCCAGCTCCCCGGGGACAGGGGGATACGAGCAGTACTTC. This encodes CASSPGTGGYEQYF.

The chain has TRBV28 and TRBJ1-2, with D uncertain. Trimming removed 1 base from V and 0 bases from J, with 9 bases in between. The CDR3 runs to 15 residues. CDR1 and CDR2 (germline): MDHEN, SYDVKM. The CDR3 region has the DNA TGTGCCAGCAGTTTATACGGCAGGACTAACTATGGCTACACCTTC. Translated, it gives CASSLYGRTNYGYTF.

The chain uses TRBV7-8 and TRBJ2-1; TRBD2 aligns across 8 bases. V lost 5 bases and J lost 4; bases outside the gene matches: 7. Germline CDR1 reads SGHVS; CDR2 reads FQNEAQ. The CDR3 sequence is 15 residues long. The CDR3 region is CASSLREGRYNEQFF. CDR3 sequence (DNA): TGTGCCAGCAGCCTACGGGAGGGCCGATACAATGAGCAGTTCTTC.

This clone occurred once. V usage is TRBV10-1 and J usage is TRBJ2-7, with a weak D call TRBD2 (5 bases). The CDR3 runs 12 residues. Germline-derived CDR1 and CDR2 are WNHNN and SYGVQD (reference sequence). V dropped 5 bases and J dropped 5 bases, with 10 bases sitting between them. CDR3 in amino acids: CASSIGRDEQYF. As DNA, the CDR3 is TGCGCCAGCAGTATAGGGCGGGACGAGCAGTACTTC.

The CDR3 nucleotides are TGTGCCAGCTCACGTGTCAGCACCGGGGAGCTGTTTTTT. It encodes CASSRVSTGELFF. The chain is built from TRBV18 and TRBJ2-2; D is ambiguous. In germline, CDR1 is KGHSH, CDR2 LQKENI. Trimming shortened V by 4 bases and J by 4 bases, and 7 bases separated the two germline ends. The CDR3 consists of 13 residues.

V and J are TRBV9 and TRBJ1-2; D gene ambiguous. This CDR3 spans 14 amino acids. V gave up 0 bases and J gave up 7 bases, with 13 bases separating them. The germline V gene encodes CDR1 SGDLS and CDR2 YYNGEE. CDR3 region: CASSVVSGVGGYTF. CDR3 sequence (DNA): TGTGCCAGCAGCGTAGTTTCTGGGGTCGGTGGCTACACCTTC.

CDR3 in amino acids: CASSLYQTGYGYTF. For the CDR3, the DNA is TGTGCCAGCAGTTTATACCAGACAGGTTATGGCTACACCTTC. V usage is TRBV28 and J usage is TRBJ1-2; TRBD1 might be the D (6 bases). This CDR3 is built from 14 residues. Germline values: CDR1 MDHEN, CDR2 SYDVKM. The V gene lost 1 base and the J gene lost 5 bases, with 11 bases spanning the gap.

The chain recombines TRBV2 with TRBJ2-3, with a possible D match to TRBD2 (6 bases). This CDR3 comprises 13 residues. V was pared by 6 bases and J by 2 bases, with 9 bases between. CDR1 is SNHLY, CDR2 FYNNEI, per germline. CDR3 sequence (DNA): TGTGCCAGCAGCCGGGAGACCACAGATACGCAGTATTTT. This gives the protein CASSRETTDTQYF.

This clone appeared once. The J gene is TRBJ2-3, the V gene TRBV6-6; a possible D gene is TRBD2 (6 bases). Germline V gives CDR1 MNHNY, CDR2 SVGAGI (reference sequence). The CDR3 loop spans 15 amino acids. V gave up 2 bases and J gave up 2 bases, with 11 bases separating them. CDR3: CASSYDGSVTDTQYF. The CDR3 bases are TGTGCCAGCAGTTACGACGGGAGTGTCACAGATACGCAGTATTTT.

A remark on this clone: The junction differs from germline at one of its ends, possibly a read error. The genes are TRBV5-1 and TRBJ2-3; 7 bases fit TRBD2. CDR1 SGHRS and CDR2 YFSETQ come from the germline V gene. This CDR3 has 15 residues. The CDR3 DNA sequence: TGCGCCAGCAGCGGGAGGGTAGCGGGCACAAATACGCAGTATTTT. Protein product: CASSGRVAGTNTQYF.

V is TRBV7-2 and J is TRBJ2-5, with unresolved D. The germline CDR1 and CDR2 sequences are SGHTA and FQGNSA. Deletions cut 2 bases from V and 5 bases from J, with 18 bases between. The CDR3 loop spans 16 amino acids. For the CDR3, the DNA is TGTGCCAGCAGCTTAATGGGCGCGGCCTTGAGGGAGACCCAGTACTTC. This gives the protein CASSLMGAALRETQYF.

This clone was recorded a few times. Additional DNA sequences in this sample encode the identical CDR3. The CDR3 sequence is CASSQGSYNEQFF. The CDR3 DNA is TGTGCCAGCAGCCAGGGATCCTACAATGAGCAGTTCTTC. The V gene is TRBV14, the J gene TRBJ2-1, with D unclear. Germline CDR1 and CDR2: SGHDN and FVKESK. The CDR3 totals 13 residues. V dropped 3 bases and J dropped 1 base, with 4 bases sitting between them.

The chain employs TRBV27 and TRBJ2-4; no reliable D call. This CDR3 spans 11 amino acids. The V end was cut by 3 bases, the J end by 10 bases, with 7 bases between. CDR1 and CDR2 (germline): MNHEY, SMNVEV (reference sequence). The CDR3 DNA follows: TGTGCCAGCAGTTTTAGTGGGATTCAGTACTTC. It translates to CASSFSGIQYF.

The V call is TRBV2, the J call TRBJ1-5, with TRBD1 as a possible D gene (5 bases). The CDR3 is 12 residues long. Per the germline V gene, CDR1 is SNHLY and CDR2 is FYNNEI. The ends were cut back, 2 bases at V and 11 bases at J, with 10 bases in the middle. CDR3 DNA: TGTGCCAGCAGTGAAAGGGGCATGGCCCAGCATTTT. Amino acids: CASSERGMAQHF.

The chain carries TRBV6-1 and TRBJ2-7, with D unresolved. This CDR3 contains 14 residues. The germline V gene has CDR1 MNHNS and CDR2 SASEGT. Trimming took 0 bases from V and 3 from J, leaving 9 bases between them. CDR3 protein: CASSEAGSDYEQYF. Written as DNA, the CDR3 is TGTGCCAGCAGTGAAGCTGGTTCAGACTACGAGCAGTACTTC.

The chain uses TRBV4-1 and TRBJ2-3, with 7 bases lining up with TRBD2. The germline V gene has CDR1 MGHRA and CDR2 YSYEKL. This CDR3 has 14 amino acids. V lost 4 bases, J lost 4 bases, and 5 bases stayed unmatched. Here the CDR3 DNA reads TGCGCCAGCAGCCGGTTAGGGAGGGCAGATACGCAGTATTTT. It translates to CASSRLGRADTQYF.

The chain recombines TRBV21-1 with TRBJ1-4; TRBD1, the table's D call, was not compared with the DNA. TRBV21-1 is an annotated pseudogene. CDR3 length equals 18 residues. CDR3 sequence reads: CASSAPGQGRLCDEKLFF. DNA of the CDR3: TGTGCCAGCAGCGCCCCGGGACAGGGTAGGCTTTGTGATGAAAAACTGTTTTTT.